This T cell receptor (beta chain) appears in the sequencing data of a study of OX40 agonist ivuxolimab in advanced cancers. V was pared by 3 bases and J by 8 bases, with 12 bases between. The CDR3 length is 13 residues. Germline V gene lookup returns CDR1 SGHNT and CDR2 YYREEE (reference sequence). This clone appeared a few times. Its target is unknown. Broader study findings: Low normalized T-cell clonal expansion also characterized some of the nonresponders. CD4+ and CD8+ T cells in blood underwent clonal expansion by week 6 at 0.1 to 3.0 mg/kg.

Assay: immunoSEQ multiplex PCR; the TCRdb copy retains only in-frame clones and omits some. The repertoire has about 68,000 clones, roughly 83% of them found once; the top ten carry almost 1.5%. The sequence was obtained from an adult with an advanced solid tumor such as melanoma, head and neck, liver or kidney cancer. The sample here was CD4+ or CD8+ T cells sorted from blood, taken in a trial of the OX40 agonist ivuxolimab. The genes are TRBV5-4 and TRBJ1-5, with D tentatively TRBD1 (5 bases). CDR3: CASSSGRGEPQHF. Here the CDR3 DNA reads TGTGCCAGCAGCTCCGGACGGGGGGAGCCCCAGCATTTT.